The present T cell receptor beta chain was sequenced within a study of cytomegalovirus exposure and HLA in healthy donors. The PCR used 60 Vbeta and 13 Jbeta primers. Libraries were prepared by immunoSEQ multiplex PCR; TCRdb keeps only in-frame clonotypes and omits some of them. The data contain about 120,000 clones, roughly 80% of them singletons. About this clone itself: The antigen is unknown.

CDR1 is LGHNA and CDR2 is YSLEER in the germline V gene. V was clipped by 5 bases and J by 5 bases; unmatched bases: 8. This CDR3 comprises 15 residues. Study results and limitations: TRBV6-2, TRBV6-3 and some other V segments were unresolvable in 87-base-pair reads.

The rearrangement uses TRBV4-3 and TRBJ2-1, with 8 bases matching TRBD2. The sample was PBMCs. This TCR was recovered from a middle-aged woman in good health and CMV-seropositive. The CDR3 sequence is CASSNLAGRDNEQFF. CDR3 sequence (DNA): TGCGCCAGCAGCAATCTAGCGGGTAGGGACAATGAGCAGTTCTTC.